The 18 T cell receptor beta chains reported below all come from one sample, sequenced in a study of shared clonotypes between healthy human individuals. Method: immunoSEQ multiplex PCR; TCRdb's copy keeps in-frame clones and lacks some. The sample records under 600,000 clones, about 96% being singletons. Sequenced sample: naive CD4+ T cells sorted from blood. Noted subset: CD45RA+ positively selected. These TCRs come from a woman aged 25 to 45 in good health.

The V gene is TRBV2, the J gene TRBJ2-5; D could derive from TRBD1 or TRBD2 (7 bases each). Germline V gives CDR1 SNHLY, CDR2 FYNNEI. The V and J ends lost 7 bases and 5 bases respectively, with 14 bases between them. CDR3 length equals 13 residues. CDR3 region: CASNLQGGETQYF. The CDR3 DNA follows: TGTGCCAGCAACCTCCAGGGGGGGGAGACCCAGTACTTC.

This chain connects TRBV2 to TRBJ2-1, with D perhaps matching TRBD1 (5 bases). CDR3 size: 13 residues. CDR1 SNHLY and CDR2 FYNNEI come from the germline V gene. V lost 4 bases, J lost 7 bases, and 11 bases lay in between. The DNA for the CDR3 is TGTGCCAGCAGTGGGGTAGGGGTTAATGAGCAGTTCTTC. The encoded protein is CASSGVGVNEQFF.

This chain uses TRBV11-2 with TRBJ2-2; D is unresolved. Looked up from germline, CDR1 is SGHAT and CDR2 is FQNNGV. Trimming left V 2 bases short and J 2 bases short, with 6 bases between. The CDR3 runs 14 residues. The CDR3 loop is CASSLSHNTGELFF. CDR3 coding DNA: TGTGCCAGCAGCTTATCTCATAACACCGGGGAGCTGTTTTTT.

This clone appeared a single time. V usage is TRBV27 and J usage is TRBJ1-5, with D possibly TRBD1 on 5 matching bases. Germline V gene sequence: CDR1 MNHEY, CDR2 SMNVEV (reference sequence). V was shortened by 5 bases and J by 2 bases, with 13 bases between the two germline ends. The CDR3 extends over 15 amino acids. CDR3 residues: CASSNQGFRNQPQHF. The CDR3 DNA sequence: TGTGCCAGCAGTAACCAGGGTTTTCGCAATCAGCCCCAGCATTTT.

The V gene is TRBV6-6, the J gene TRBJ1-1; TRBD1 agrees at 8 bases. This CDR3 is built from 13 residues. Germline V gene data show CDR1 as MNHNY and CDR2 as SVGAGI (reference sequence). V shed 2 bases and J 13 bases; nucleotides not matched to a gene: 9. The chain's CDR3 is CASSYGAGGRGFF. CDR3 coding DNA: TGTGCCAGCAGTTACGGGGCAGGGGGCAGAGGTTTCTTT.

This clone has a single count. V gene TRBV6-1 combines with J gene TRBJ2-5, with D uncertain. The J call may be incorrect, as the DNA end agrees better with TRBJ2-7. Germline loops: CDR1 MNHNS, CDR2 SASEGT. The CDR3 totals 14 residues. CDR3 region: CASTPTVSSYEQYF. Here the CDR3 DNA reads TGTGCCAGTACCCCTACAGTTAGCTCGTACGAGCAGTACTTC.

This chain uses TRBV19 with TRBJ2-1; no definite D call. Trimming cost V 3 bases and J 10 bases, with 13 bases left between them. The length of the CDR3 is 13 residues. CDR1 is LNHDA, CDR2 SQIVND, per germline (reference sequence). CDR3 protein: CASSILGLREQFF. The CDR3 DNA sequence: TGTGCCAGTAGTATCCTGGGTTTGCGGGAGCAGTTCTTC.

The CDR3 loop is CASSLVPSNEKLFF. CDR3 sequence (DNA): TGTGCCAGCAGTTTGGTTCCTAGTAATGAAAAACTGTTTTTT. The chain carries TRBV28 and TRBJ1-4; D gene uncertain. From germline, CDR1 is MDHEN and CDR2 SYDVKM. This CDR3 spans 14 amino acids. V dropped 3 bases and J dropped 4 bases, with 9 bases sitting between them. Complete variable domain (other parts from reference TRBV28 and TRBJ1-4): DVKVTQSSRYLVKRTGEKVFLECVQDMDHENMFWYRQDPGLGLRLIYFSYDVKMKEKGDIPEGYSVSREKKERFSLILESASTNQTSMYLCASSLVPSNEKLFFGSGTQLSVL.

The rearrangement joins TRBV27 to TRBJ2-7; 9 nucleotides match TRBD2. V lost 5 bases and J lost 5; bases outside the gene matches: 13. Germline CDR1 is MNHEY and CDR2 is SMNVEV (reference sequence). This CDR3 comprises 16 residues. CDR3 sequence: CASSPKREASPHEQYF. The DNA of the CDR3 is TGTGCCAGCAGTCCCAAGCGGGAGGCATCCCCCCACGAGCAGTACTTC.

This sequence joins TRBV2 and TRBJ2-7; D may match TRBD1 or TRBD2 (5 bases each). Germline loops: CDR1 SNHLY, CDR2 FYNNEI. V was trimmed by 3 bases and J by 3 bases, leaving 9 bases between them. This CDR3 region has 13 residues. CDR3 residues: CASSEGELYEQYF. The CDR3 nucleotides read TGTGCCAGCAGTGAGGGGGAACTCTACGAGCAGTACTTC. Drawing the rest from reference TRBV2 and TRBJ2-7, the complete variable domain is EPEVTQTPSHQVTQMGQEVILRCVPISNHLYFYWYRQILGQKVEFLVSFYNNEISEKSEIFDDQFSVERPDGSNFTLKIRSTKLEDSAMYFCASSEGELYEQYFGPGTRLTVT.

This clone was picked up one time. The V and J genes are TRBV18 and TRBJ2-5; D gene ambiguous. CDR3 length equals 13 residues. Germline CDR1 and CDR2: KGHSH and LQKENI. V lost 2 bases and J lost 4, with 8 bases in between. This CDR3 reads CASSPGMGETQYF. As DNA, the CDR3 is TGTGCCAGCTCACCAGGAATGGGAGAGACCCAGTACTTC.

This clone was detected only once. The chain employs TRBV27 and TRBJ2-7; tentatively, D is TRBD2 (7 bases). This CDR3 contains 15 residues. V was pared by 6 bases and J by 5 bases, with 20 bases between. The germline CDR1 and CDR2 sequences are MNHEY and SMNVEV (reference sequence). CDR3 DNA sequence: TGTGCCAGCAGCCCCTGGGGGCGGGAGAGCGACGAGCAGTACTTC. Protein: CASSPWGRESDEQYF.

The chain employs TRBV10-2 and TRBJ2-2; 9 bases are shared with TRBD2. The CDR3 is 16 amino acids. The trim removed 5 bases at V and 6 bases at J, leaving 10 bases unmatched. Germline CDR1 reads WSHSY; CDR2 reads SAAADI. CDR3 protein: CASSSSQVAGAGELFF. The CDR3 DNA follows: TGCGCCAGCAGTAGTTCTCAGGTAGCGGGAGCCGGGGAGCTGTTTTTT.

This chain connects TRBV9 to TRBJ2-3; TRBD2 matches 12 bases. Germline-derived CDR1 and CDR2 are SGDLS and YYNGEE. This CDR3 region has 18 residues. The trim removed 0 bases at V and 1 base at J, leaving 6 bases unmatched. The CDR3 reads CASSVGSLAGGRTDTQYF. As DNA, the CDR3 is TGTGCCAGCAGCGTAGGGAGTCTAGCGGGAGGGCGCACAGATACGCAGTATTTT.

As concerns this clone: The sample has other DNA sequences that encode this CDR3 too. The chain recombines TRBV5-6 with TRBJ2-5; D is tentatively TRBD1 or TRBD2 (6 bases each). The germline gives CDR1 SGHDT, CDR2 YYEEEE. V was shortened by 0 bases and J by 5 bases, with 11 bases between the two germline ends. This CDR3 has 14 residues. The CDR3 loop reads CASSLAGAGETQYF. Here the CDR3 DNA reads TGTGCCAGCAGCTTGGCAGGGGCGGGGGAGACCCAGTACTTC.

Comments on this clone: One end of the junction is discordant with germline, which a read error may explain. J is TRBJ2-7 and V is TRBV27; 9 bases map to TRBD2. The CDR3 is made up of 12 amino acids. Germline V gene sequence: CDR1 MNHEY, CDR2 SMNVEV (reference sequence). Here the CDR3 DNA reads TGTGCCAGCGGCGCCCTCGGGACTAGCTGGGTGTTC. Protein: CASGALGTSWVF.

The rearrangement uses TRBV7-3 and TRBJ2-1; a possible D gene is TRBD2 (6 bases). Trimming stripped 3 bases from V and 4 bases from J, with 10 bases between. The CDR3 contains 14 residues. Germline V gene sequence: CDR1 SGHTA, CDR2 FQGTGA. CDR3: CASSFVGGYNEQFF. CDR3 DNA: TGTGCCAGCAGCTTTGTGGGGGGTTACAATGAGCAGTTCTTC.

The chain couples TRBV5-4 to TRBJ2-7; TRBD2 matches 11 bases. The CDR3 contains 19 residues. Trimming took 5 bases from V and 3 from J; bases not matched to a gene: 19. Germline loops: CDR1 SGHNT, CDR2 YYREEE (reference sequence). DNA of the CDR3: TGTGCCAGCAGGCCATGGTTCGTAGCGGGAGGGCCGCAGGACTACGAGCAGTACTTC. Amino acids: CASRPWFVAGGPQDYEQYF.